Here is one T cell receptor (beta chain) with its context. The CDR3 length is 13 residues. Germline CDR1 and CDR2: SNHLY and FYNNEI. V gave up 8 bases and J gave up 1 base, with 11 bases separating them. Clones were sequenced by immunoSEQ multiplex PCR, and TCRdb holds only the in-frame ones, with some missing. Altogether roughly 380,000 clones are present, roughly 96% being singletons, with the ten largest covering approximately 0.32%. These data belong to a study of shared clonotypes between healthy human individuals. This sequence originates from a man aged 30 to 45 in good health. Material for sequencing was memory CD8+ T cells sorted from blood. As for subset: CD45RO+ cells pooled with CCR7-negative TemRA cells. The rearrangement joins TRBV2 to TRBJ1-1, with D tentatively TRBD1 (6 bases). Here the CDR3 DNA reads TGTGCCAGCTATAACAGGGCGAACACTGAAGCTTTCTTT. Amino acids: CASYNRANTEAFF.